Listed here is a single T cell receptor (beta chain). Trimming cost V 6 bases and J 3 bases; bases outside gene matches: 8. The CDR3 loop spans 15 amino acids. Germline CDR1 MDHEN, CDR2 SYDVKM. The record originates from a study of blood T cell repertoires in COVID-19. Study summary: From the United States, Italy and Spain came samples of acute and convalescent COVID-19.

Assay: immunoSEQ multiplex PCR; the TCRdb copy retains only in-frame clones and omits some. Here the sample spans about 34,000 clones, roughly 80% being singletons. The specimen sequenced was peripheral blood. The receptor comes from a man between 65 and 85 years old with COVID-19, enrolled during active disease. The V and J genes are TRBV28 and TRBJ2-1; 7 bases are a match to TRBD1. The CDR3 DNA reads as TGTGCCAGCAGCGATGGGGACAGTATCTACAATGAGCAGTTCTTC. The encoded protein is CASSDGDSIYNEQFF. Based on the CDR3 plus reference TRBV28 and TRBJ2-1, the full variable domain is DVKVTQSSRYLVKRTGEKVFLECVQDMDHENMFWYRQDPGLGLRLIYFSYDVKMKEKGDIPEGYSVSREKKERFSLILESASTNQTSMYLCASSDGDSIYNEQFFGPGTRLTVL.